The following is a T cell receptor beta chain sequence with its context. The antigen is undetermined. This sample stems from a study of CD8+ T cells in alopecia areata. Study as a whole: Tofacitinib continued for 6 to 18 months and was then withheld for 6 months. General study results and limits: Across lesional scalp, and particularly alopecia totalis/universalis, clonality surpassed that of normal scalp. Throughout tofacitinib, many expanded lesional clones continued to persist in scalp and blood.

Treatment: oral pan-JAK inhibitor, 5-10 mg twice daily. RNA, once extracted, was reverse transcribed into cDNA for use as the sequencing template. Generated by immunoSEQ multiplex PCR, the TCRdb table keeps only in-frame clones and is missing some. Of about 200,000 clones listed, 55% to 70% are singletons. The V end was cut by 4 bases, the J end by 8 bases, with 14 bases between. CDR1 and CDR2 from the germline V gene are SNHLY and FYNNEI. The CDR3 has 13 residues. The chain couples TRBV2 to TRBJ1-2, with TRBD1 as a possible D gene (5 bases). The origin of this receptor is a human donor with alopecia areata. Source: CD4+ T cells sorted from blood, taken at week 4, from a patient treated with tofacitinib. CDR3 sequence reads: CASSGRGQSGYTF. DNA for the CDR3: TGTGCCAGCAGTGGCCGGGGCCAAAGCGGCTACACCTTC.